A selection of T cell receptor beta chains follows, all from one sample in a study of T cells in Graves' hyperthyroidism and ophthalmopathy. Via MiXCR, TCRdb re-called the multiplex PCR reads, giving one row per CDR3 protein. The profile shows approximately 630,000 distinct CDR3 sequences, around 16% of them singletons. Sequenced: blood. The receptors here all came from a woman aged 30 to 39 with Graves' hyperthyroidism. The CDR3 runs from the conserved cysteine through the conserved F or W. The order of the fields is CDR3 length, J gene, V gene, D gene, clone size, CDR3 DNA, CDR3 protein. The D gene is left open where the match is weak. Clone size is not always given. Where it is, it says once, few, many or a class for expanded clones.

length: 13
J: TRBJ2-3
V: TRBV18
D: NA
size: many
DNA: TGTGCCAGCTGTAGCAGTAGCACAGATACGCAGTATTTT
CDR3: CASCSSSTDTQYF

length: 14
J: TRBJ2-7
V: TRBV9
D: NA
size: few
DNA: TGTGCCAGCAGCGTAGGCAGGGGGGGATCCGAGCAGTACTTC
CDR3: CASSVGRGGSEQYF

length: 12
J: TRBJ1-6
V: TRBV27
D: NA
size: once
DNA: TGTGCCAGCAGTTTATATAATTCACCCCTCCACTTT
CDR3: CASSLYNSPLHF

length: 16
J: TRBJ2-2
V: TRBV19
D: NA
size: NA
DNA: TGTGCCAGCACCGGGCAGGGGACCGCGAACACCGGGGAGCTGTTTTTT
CDR3: CASTGQGTANTGELFF

length: 13
J: TRBJ2-7
V: TRBV27
D: NA
size: many
DNA: TGTGCCAGCAGTCCCTTTATCTCGTCCGAGCAGTACTTC
CDR3: CASSPFISSEQYF

length: 14
J: TRBJ1-4
V: TRBV20-1
D: NA
size: many
DNA: TGCAGTGCTTCGGGTGGGGGGCTAAGTGAAAAACTGTTTTTT
CDR3: CSASGGGLSEKLFF

length: 15
J: TRBJ2-1
V: TRBV9
D: NA
size: NA
DNA: TGTGCCAGCAGCGCCAGGGGCGGGAGTATCAATGAGCAGTTCTTC
CDR3: CASSARGGSINEQFF

length: 15
J: TRBJ2-7
V: TRBV5-1
D: NA
size: once
DNA: TGCGCCAGCAGCTTGTATACTGGCCCCCTATACGAGCAGTACTTC
CDR3: CASSLYTGPLYEQYF

length: 13
J: TRBJ1-1
V: TRBV29-1
D: NA
size: many
DNA: TGCAGCACATTAGGAGGGATGAACACTGAAGCTTTCTTT
CDR3: CSTLGGMNTEAFF

length: 17
J: TRBJ2-7
V: TRBV20-1
D: TRBD2
size: many
DNA: TGCAGTGCCTATACTAGCGGGAGGATAAGTGGGGCCTACGAGCAGTACTTC
CDR3: CSAYTSGRISGAYEQYF

length: 13
J: TRBJ2-3
V: TRBV2
D: NA
size: NA
DNA: TGTGCCAGCAGGGAATACCCTGCAGATACGCAGTATTTT
CDR3: CASREYPADTQYF

length: 15
J: TRBJ1-5
V: TRBV12-3/TRBV12-4
D: NA
size: many
DNA: TGTGCCAGCACCCAAACCCGGAGGAGCAATCAGCCCCAGCATTTT
CDR3: CASTQTRRSNQPQHF

length: 14
J: TRBJ2-7
V: TRBV9
D: NA
size: NA
DNA: TGTGCCAGCAGCGTAGTCGATACAGCCTACGAGCAGTACTTC
CDR3: CASSVVDTAYEQYF

length: 15
J: TRBJ1-3
V: TRBV4-1
D: NA
size: few
DNA: TGCGCCAGCAGCCCACTTGCTACCATGGGAAACACCATATATTTT
CDR3: CASSPLATMGNTIYF

length: 11
J: TRBJ2-1
V: TRBV5-4
D: NA
size: few
DNA: TGTGCCAGCAAGGTCTACAATGAGCAGTTCTTC
CDR3: CASKVYNEQFF

length: 14
J: TRBJ1-4
V: TRBV28
D: NA
size: many
DNA: TGTGCCAGCAGTGAGGGGACACGAAATGAAAAACTGTTTTTT
CDR3: CASSEGTRNEKLFF

length: 17
J: TRBJ2-7
V: TRBV5-1
D: TRBD2
size: NA
DNA: TGCGCCAGCAGCCCTTCGGGCAGGACGACTAGCCGGGTCGAGCAGTACTTC
CDR3: CASSPSGRTTSRVEQYF

length: 13
J: TRBJ2-1
V: TRBV28
D: NA
size: few
DNA: TGTGCCAGCAGTTTAGGGGGCTCGGGTGAGCAGTTCTTC
CDR3: CASSLGGSGEQFF

length: 17
J: TRBJ2-5
V: TRBV18
D: NA
size: many
DNA: TGTGCCAGCTCACTTTCGGTCAAGAAGGGGGTCGAAGAGACCCAGTACTTC
CDR3: CASSLSVKKGVEETQYF

length: 16
J: TRBJ1-5
V: TRBV7-8
D: NA
size: many
DNA: TGTGCCAGCAGCTTAGCTGAGGGGAGAGGCAATCAGCCCCAGCATTTT
CDR3: CASSLAEGRGNQPQHF

length: 13
J: TRBJ2-1
V: TRBV20-1
D: NA
size: many
DNA: TGCAGTGCTAGAGATAGGGCCCGAAATGAGCAGTTCTTC
CDR3: CSARDRARNEQFF

length: 14
J: TRBJ1-2
V: TRBV19
D: NA
size: NA
DNA: TGTGCCAGTAGGGATCCGCAACGAGTTTATGGCTACACCTTC
CDR3: CASRDPQRVYGYTF

length: 14
J: TRBJ2-5
V: TRBV11-3
D: NA
size: few
DNA: TGTGCCAGCAGCTTCAAAACGTACCAAGAGACCCAGTACTTC
CDR3: CASSFKTYQETQYF